This T cell receptor beta chain was observed in a study of blood T cell repertoires in COVID-19. Whole-study context: The analysed material was cDNA or gDNA that came from T cells, B-cell-depleted T cells, or PBMCs.

This CDR3 comprises 12 residues. The germline gives CDR1 SNHLY, CDR2 FYNNEI. The germline V and J ends were trimmed by 4 bases and 7 bases, with 7 bases remaining between them. Original data processing: Amplifying reference gene primers gave estimates of nucleated cell counts. This table comes from immunoSEQ multiplex PCR, and its TCRdb copy is limited to in-frame clones, with some not included. The DNA gave D and trimming, while V, J and clone size come from that table. The repertoire holds under 200,000 clones, roughly 90% seen once, with approximately 0.48% in the top ten. The chain carries TRBV2 and TRBJ2-2; D gene uncertain. Sequences were obtained from peripheral blood. The receptor was isolated from a man aged 50 or older with acute or convalescent COVID-19. The CDR3 DNA is TGTGCCAGCAGTGTCGGGTTCGGGGAGCTGTTTTTT. It codes for CASSVGFGELFF.